A selection of T cell receptor beta chains follows, all from one sample in a study of blood T cell repertoires in COVID-19. Here immunoSEQ multiplex PCR was the method, and the copy in TCRdb shows in-frame clones only, minus some. In the table there are some 90,000 clones, more than 70% of which are singletons. The sample comprised peripheral blood. The receptors here all came from a man aged 45-65 years with COVID-19, enrolled during active disease. CDR3s include the opening cysteine and the closing phenylalanine or tryptophan.

J	V	CDR3
TRBJ2-1	TRBV2	CASSSDRGNEQFF
TRBJ1-3	TRBV29-1	CSVVPISGNTIYF
TRBJ1-1	TRBV30	CAWSVLGSAFF
TRBJ1-1	TRBV19	CASSTPDRIVEAFF
TRBJ1-3	TRBV15	CATSRPDRTDDTIYF
TRBJ1-2	TRBV29-1	CSVQTGGDPGGYTF
TRBJ2-7	TRBV19	CATSLPPLYEQYF
TRBJ1-4	TRBV29-1	CSTQGAQGEKLFF
TRBJ1-5	TRBV12-2	CASRLALRCSQPQHF
TRBJ2-7	TRBV2	CASIQAPTYEQYF
TRBJ1-5	TRBV6-2/TRBV6-3	CASSYRGNGGQPQHF
TRBJ2-2	TRBV6-4	CASSDGTSTGELFF
TRBJ1-1	TRBV19	CASSRAGRGQGSTEAFF
TRBJ1-1	TRBV6-5	CASSLDRGRTEAFF
TRBJ1-2	TRBV15	CATSGTGNYYGYTF
TRBJ2-5	TRBV11-3	CASSLGNRGEETQYF
TRBJ1-6	TRBV4-1	CASSQEGQYNSPLHF
TRBJ1-2	TRBV10-3	CAISPARGPNYGYTF
TRBJ1-2	TRBV6-5	CASSSTGGALDGYTF
TRBJ1-2	TRBV5-1	CASSVGTVTDYGYTF
TRBJ2-4	TRBV4-1	CASSPVAKNIQYF
TRBJ1-3	TRBV5-3	CARSLYSGNTIYF
TRBJ2-5	TRBV5-1	CASSLTDQETQYF
TRBJ1-6	TRBV7-2	CASSQNRMGAGSPLHF
TRBJ1-2	TRBV7-2	CASSSRAGTGLGYTF
TRBJ2-1	TRBV6-1	CASSVLGDLTSSYNEQFF
TRBJ1-3	TRBV5-8	CASSYPAGGSGNTIYF
TRBJ2-5	TRBV9	CASSVSPQYQETQYF
TRBJ1-5	TRBV11-2	CASSLAGNQPQHF
TRBJ1-4	TRBV6-5	CASSFTGGGEKLFF
TRBJ2-7	TRBV18	CASSPQKGLNYYEQYF
TRBJ1-2	TRBV28	CASGLIQGTDYGYTF
TRBJ2-7	TRBV18	CASSPSSYEQYF
TRBJ2-7	TRBV18	CASSHRDSSYEQYF
TRBJ1-2	TRBV27	CAAGGYTF